Each of the 20 T cell receptor beta chains below was sequenced from the same sample in a study of shared clonotypes between healthy human individuals. Sequencing was performed with immunoSEQ multiplex PCR; in TCRdb, only in-frame clones are kept and a portion is missing. The repertoire holds about 1,500,000 clones, with roughly 95% as singletons. Sequenced: naive CD4+ T cells sorted from blood. Subset indicated: CD45RA+ positively selected. These receptor sequences come from a man aged 25-45 years in good health.

The chain links TRBV2 to TRBJ1-5; no reliable D call. CDR1 and CDR2 from the germline V gene are SNHLY and FYNNEI. V lost 5 bases, J lost 6 bases, and 17 bases lay in between. The length of the CDR3 is 15 residues. In DNA form, the CDR3 reads TGTGCCAGCAGTACCGGACTGCCGTGGGGTCAGCCCCAGCATTTT. It is translated as CASSTGLPWGQPQHF.

The CDR3 spells CASSSPEDDRPQHF. The CDR3 bases are TGTGCCAGCAGTTCTCCCGAGGATGACCGGCCCCAGCATTTT. The V gene is TRBV28, the J gene TRBJ1-5; D not certain. The CDR3 runs 14 residues. The V gene's germline CDR1 is MDHEN and CDR2 SYDVKM. With 4 bases removed from V and 9 bases from J, the gap between germline ends came to 16 bases.

The chain combines TRBV7-9 with TRBJ1-4; TRBD1 matches 8 bases. V lost 3 bases, J lost 8 bases, and 11 bases stayed unmatched. Germline loops: CDR1 SEHNR, CDR2 FQNEAQ (reference sequence). This CDR3 spans 16 amino acids. The CDR3 nucleotides read TGTGCCAGCAGCTTTGACTCCGGACAGGGCGAGGAAAAACTGTTTTTT. Protein: CASSFDSGQGEEKLFF.

The V and J genes are TRBV19 and TRBJ2-1, with D possibly being TRBD2 (5 bases). The V end lost 4 bases, the J end lost 0 bases, and 13 bases lay between the germline ends. CDR1 and CDR2 (germline): LNHDA, SQIVND (reference sequence). The CDR3 totals 16 residues. CDR3 residues: CASSKPSGISYNEQFF. The CDR3 nucleotides read TGTGCCAGTAGTAAACCGAGCGGAATCTCCTACAATGAGCAGTTCTTC.

The chain is built from TRBV5-4 and TRBJ2-2; D perhaps matches TRBD1 (5 bases). Germline V CDR1 and CDR2: SGHNT, YYREEE (reference sequence). There are 16 residues in the CDR3. With 4 bases removed from V and 3 bases from J, the gap between germline ends came to 16 bases. The CDR3 sequence is CASSQDPTDYTGELFF. In DNA form, the CDR3 reads TGTGCCAGCAGCCAAGATCCGACAGATTACACCGGGGAGCTGTTTTTT.

The CDR3 region has the DNA TGTGCCAGCAGTTTAGTGCTGGGTACGCAGTATTTT. It specifies CASSLVLGTQYF. This chain links TRBV27 with TRBJ2-3; D not resolved. The CDR3 is made up of 12 amino acids. CDR1 is MNHEY, CDR2 SMNVEV, per germline (reference sequence). Trimming removed 2 bases at V and 8 bases at J, with 8 bases between.

This chain uses TRBV7-9 with TRBJ1-4; D is possibly TRBD1 (6 bases). Germline V lookup: CDR1 SEHNR, CDR2 FQNEAQ (reference sequence). With 0 bases removed from V and 7 bases from J, the gap between germline ends came to 15 bases. The CDR3 sequence is 16 residues long. For the CDR3, the DNA is TGTGCCAGCAGCTTAGCGCAGAAGGGGGAAGGTGAAAAACTGTTTTTT. It specifies CASSLAQKGEGEKLFF.

V is TRBV7-9 and J is TRBJ2-7; D might be TRBD2 (6 bases). The CDR3 length is 14 residues. Germline values: CDR1 SEHNR, CDR2 FQNEAQ (reference sequence). Trimming removed 5 bases from V and 5 bases from J, with 16 bases in between. The CDR3 nucleotides read TGTGCCAGCAGCGCCGGGAGTAAAATCGACGAGCAGTACTTC. This translates into CASSAGSKIDEQYF.

This chain links TRBV6-5 with TRBJ2-2, with TRBD2 matching 7 bases. CDR3 size: 15 residues. The junction had 5 bases not matched to a gene; V was cut back by 0 bases and J by 7 bases. CDR1 and CDR2 (germline): MNHEY, SVGAGI. The CDR3, as DNA: TGTGCCAGCAGTTACTCTCTGGGCGGGAGCGGGGAGCTGTTTTTT. Translated: CASSYSLGGSGELFF.

The chain combines TRBV2 with TRBJ1-5; 7 bases align to TRBD1. This CDR3 contains 16 residues. Germline trimming cut 6 bases from V and 4 bases from J; bases unmatched to any gene: 12. Germline V gene data show CDR1 as SNHLY and CDR2 as FYNNEI. CDR3 protein: CASSQDWTGRNQPQHF. For the CDR3, the DNA is TGTGCCAGCAGCCAGGACTGGACAGGAAGGAATCAGCCCCAGCATTTT. The variable domain in full, with the rest retrieved from reference TRBV2 and TRBJ1-5, is EPEVTQTPSHQVTQMGQEVILRCVPISNHLYFYWYRQILGQKVEFLVSFYNNEISEKSEIFDDQFSVERPDGSNFTLKIRSTKLEDSAMYFCASSQDWTGRNQPQHFGDGTRLSIL.

The genes are TRBV10-3 and TRBJ1-4; D possibly corresponds to TRBD1 (5 bases). V was clipped by 0 bases and J by 3 bases, with 11 bases between them. Germline V gene lookup returns CDR1 ENHRY and CDR2 SYGVKD. The CDR3 spans 16 residues. CDR3 nucleotides: TGTGCCATCAGTGAGTCGACTCCGGGGGCTAATGAAAAACTGTTTTTT. Its translation: CAISESTPGANEKLFF.

This rearrangement joins TRBV6-1 to TRBJ1-5; D not resolved. The germline V gene has CDR1 MNHNS and CDR2 SASEGT. The CDR3 sequence is 12 residues long. V lost 3 bases, J lost 4 bases, and 4 bases lay in between. The CDR3 is CASSDSNQPQHF. The CDR3, as DNA: TGTGCCAGCAGTGACAGTAATCAGCCCCAGCATTTT.

This chain joins TRBV18 and TRBJ2-7, with TRBD2 matching over 14 bases. This CDR3 is 17 amino acids long. Trimming at V came to 4 bases and at J to 1 base, leaving 6 bases not matched to a gene. The germline CDR1 and CDR2 sequences are KGHSH and LQKENI. CDR3 coding DNA: TGTGCCAGCTCACTTGGGACTAGCGGGAGCGGGTCCTACGAGCAGTACTTC. This sequence encodes CASSLGTSGSGSYEQYF.

The rearrangement joins TRBV28 to TRBJ1-2; possibly TRBD1 for D (5 bases). CDR1 is MDHEN, CDR2 SYDVKM, per germline. The CDR3 totals 15 residues. Between the trimmed V and J ends, which lost 2 bases and 5 bases, there was a span of 15 bases. CDR3 DNA: TGTGCCAGCAGTTTAAGGCAGGGCAGGCAGTATGGCTACACCTTC. This codes for CASSLRQGRQYGYTF.

This sequence joins TRBV29-1 and TRBJ2-7, with a weak D call TRBD1 (5 bases). Trimming pared 0 bases from V and 9 bases from J, leaving 21 bases between. The V gene's germline CDR1 is SQVTM and CDR2 ANQGSEA. The CDR3 length is 15 residues. The CDR3 here is CSVEDGLTPKGVQYF. DNA for the CDR3: TGCAGCGTTGAAGACGGCCTGACTCCGAAAGGGGTGCAGTACTTC.

This clone is a singleton in its sample. The gene calls are TRBV27 and TRBJ1-4, with a weak D call TRBD1 (5 bases). Germline-derived CDR1 and CDR2 are MNHEY and SMNVEV (reference sequence). V was clipped by 5 bases and J by 1 base, with 11 bases between them. The CDR3 is 15 residues long. CDR3 amino acids: CASSPIGGTNEKLFF. The CDR3 coding sequence is TGTGCCAGCAGTCCTATCGGGGGAACTAATGAAAAACTGTTTTTT.

The chain has TRBV9 and TRBJ1-2, with D possibly TRBD1 on 5 matching bases. Trimming cost V 4 bases and J 2 bases, with 12 bases left between them. The CDR3 is made up of 14 amino acids. Germline V gene data show CDR1 as SGDLS and CDR2 as YYNGEE. The CDR3 DNA sequence: TGTGCCAGCAGCCCCTGGGCAGGGAACTATGGCTACACCTTC. It codes for CASSPWAGNYGYTF.

This chain joins TRBV2 and TRBJ2-2, with 12 nucleotides matching TRBD2. The CDR3 sequence is 14 residues long. The germline V gene encodes CDR1 SNHLY and CDR2 FYNNEI. Trimming removed 7 bases from V and 3 bases from J; junction bases left unmatched: 0. The DNA for the CDR3 is TGTGCCAGCACTAGCGGGAGGGACACCGGGGAGCTGTTTTTT. Residues: CASTSGRDTGELFF.

The gene calls are TRBV11-3 and TRBJ2-5; 15 bases map to TRBD2. The junction had 7 bases not matched to a gene; V was cut back by 4 bases and J by 4 bases. The length of the CDR3 is 17 residues. Germline V gives CDR1 SGHNT, CDR2 YENEEA. CDR3 DNA: TGTGCCAGCAGCTCCGGACTAGCGGGAGGGCCGGGAGAGACCCAGTACTTC. Translating gives CASSSGLAGGPGETQYF.

The chain joins TRBV5-1 to TRBJ2-3; the D gene is possibly TRBD2 (6 bases). This CDR3 is 21 amino acids long. Germline-derived CDR1 and CDR2 are SGHRS and YFSETQ. V lost 5 bases to trimming and J lost 1 base, with 32 bases between them. CDR3 bases: TGCGCCAGCAGTACCAGCCCGGAATTTATGAGCGGGCGGTACGGCACAGATACGCAGTATTTT. Amino acids: CASSTSPEFMSGRYGTDTQYF. Looking up the rest from reference TRBV5-1 and TRBJ2-3 gives the full variable domain: KAGVTQTPRYLIKTRGQQVTLSCSPISGHRSVSWYQQTPGQGLQFLFEYFSETQRNKGNFPGRFSGRQFSNSRSEMNVSTLELGDSALYLCASSTSPEFMSGRYGTDTQYFGPGTRLTVL.